One T cell receptor beta chain is described in this entry. Antigen specificity is unknown. PCR amplification relied on 60 Vbeta primers (plus 13 Jbeta primers). Libraries were prepared by immunoSEQ multiplex PCR; TCRdb keeps only in-frame clonotypes and omits some of them. The table lists some 220,000 clones, approximately 84% of them singletons. The CDR3 extends over 14 amino acids. The V gene's germline CDR1 is SGHAT and CDR2 FQNNGV. J lost 7 bases, V lost 4 bases, and 10 bases had no gene match. The record originates from a study of cytomegalovirus exposure and HLA in healthy donors. Study information: One earlier analysis, a look at 150 million to 200 million T cells, found approximately 120 million unique TCR beta sequences.

Overall study findings and caveats: As was reported, the HLA-A and HLA-B alleles of most subjects were accurately predicted from TCR beta sequences. CMV serostatus was the only immune exposure information that was available.

This receptor was obtained from a woman aged 40 to 50 in good health and CMV-seronegative. The V call is TRBV11-2, the J call TRBJ2-7, with 7 nucleotides matching TRBD2. The sequenced sample consisted of PBMCs. The CDR3 sequence: CASSWSRDYGEQYF. The CDR3 DNA sequence: TGTGCCAGCAGCTGGTCACGGGACTATGGGGAGCAGTACTTC.